This T cell receptor beta chain is drawn from a study of T cells in Graves' hyperthyroidism and ophthalmopathy. Study-wide results and caveats: Appearing also in blood were most of the thyroid clonotypes expanded above 0.001.

Hyperthyroidism had been newly diagnosed in patients aged 18 to 65, and its duration was under 2 months. Diagnoses were made from clinical symptoms, serum measures (thyroxine and TRAb), thyroid ultrasound and orbital computed tomography. The CDR3 extends over 11 amino acids. CDR1 is DFQATT and CDR2 is SNEGSKA in the germline V gene (reference sequence). Deletions cut 4 bases from V and 4 bases from J, with 7 bases between. This clonotype was observed many times. The antigen remains undetermined. The source material, RNA transcripts, was used to amplify TCR beta CDR3 regions. The TCR CDR3 was amplified in a first-round RT-PCR using the HTBI primer set. TCRdb re-derived calls from the multiplex PCR reads in MiXCR, one entry per CDR3 protein. The profile shows approximately 420,000 distinct CDR3 sequences, about 15% of them singletons.

The chain combines TRBV20-1 with TRBJ1-1; D possibly corresponds to TRBD1 (6 bases). This clonotype was sampled from a woman in her 30s with Graves' hyperthyroidism. The sequenced sample consisted of blood. The CDR3 loop is CSAKGGTEAFF. The CDR3 bases are TGCAGTGCTAAGGGGGGCACTGAAGCTTTCTTT.